Listed below are T cell receptor beta chains from one sample, sequenced in a study of blood T cell repertoires in COVID-19. TCRdb keeps only in-frame clones here, not all; method: immunoSEQ multiplex PCR. The sample records under 150,000 clones, more than 70% being singletons. Source material: peripheral blood. These receptors came from a man between 65 and 85 years old with acute or convalescent COVID-19. CDR3s include the opening cysteine and the closing phenylalanine or tryptophan. D genes are given only for firm matches. Not every row has a clone size; where given, it reads once, few, many or a size class.

D gene	clone size	V gene	J gene	CDR3 protein	CDR3 DNA
-	once	TRBV30	TRBJ1-1	CAWSKDRNTEAFF	TGTGCCTGGAGTAAGGACAGGAACACTGAAGCTTTCTTT
-	-	TRBV7-9	TRBJ1-5	CASSPPSGNQPQHF	TGTGCCAGCAGTCCACCATCGGGCAATCAGCCCCAGCATTTT
-	once	TRBV9	TRBJ1-3	CASSVSGDSFFSGNTIYF	TGTGCCAGCAGCGTAAGTGGCGACAGCTTTTTCTCTGGAAACACCATATATTTT
TRBD1	few	TRBV29-1	TRBJ1-6	CSASFATGVGSPLHF	TGCAGCGCCTCCTTCGCCACAGGGGTAGGGTCACCCCTCCACTTT
-	-	TRBV3-1/TRBV3-2	TRBJ2-7	CASSQVTGSSYEQYF	TGTGCCAGCAGCCAAGTTACAGGGAGCTCCTACGAGCAGTACTTC
-	-	TRBV29-1	TRBJ2-2	CSVVGRSTGELFF	TGCAGCGTTGTTGGCAGGTCCACCGGGGAGCTGTTTTTT
TRBD1	-	TRBV28	TRBJ1-1	CASSSGQGGTEAFF	TGTGCCAGCAGTTCTGGACAGGGGGGCACTGAAGCTTTCTTT
TRBD1	-	TRBV28	TRBJ1-4	CASSPWDRTLGEKLFF	TGTGCCAGCAGCCCCTGGGACAGGACGTTAGGTGAAAAACTGTTTTTT
-	-	TRBV18	TRBJ1-2	CASSPSREDYGYTF	TGTGCCAGCTCACCGTCCAGGGAGGACTATGGCTACACCTTC
-	few	TRBV28	TRBJ1-1	CASSLPQGMNTEAFF	TGTGCCAGCAGTTTACCACAGGGTATGAACACTGAAGCTTTCTTT
TRBD1	-	TRBV11-2	TRBJ2-7	CASSPPPGQGFYEQYF	TGTGCCAGCAGCCCGCCCCCGGGACAGGGTTTCTACGAGCAGTACTTC
TRBD1	-	TRBV12-3/TRBV12-4	TRBJ2-7	CASRRSTGDEQYF	TGTGCCAGCAGACGAAGTACAGGGGACGAGCAGTACTTC
TRBD1	-	TRBV7-8	TRBJ2-7	CASSLDRGPYEQYF	TGTGCCAGCAGCCTCGACAGGGGGCCCTACGAGCAGTACTTC
TRBD2	-	TRBV6-6	TRBJ2-7	CASSYGGVYYEQYF	TGTGCCAGCAGTTACGGGGGGGTATACTACGAGCAGTACTTC
TRBD1	-	TRBV6-4	TRBJ1-1	CASSKPGQGALNTEAFF	TGTGCCAGCAGTAAACCGGGACAGGGGGCGTTGAACACTGAAGCTTTCTTT
-	-	TRBV13	TRBJ1-2	CASSLDRGNYGYTF	TGTGCCAGCAGCTTAGATCGGGGTAACTATGGCTACACCTTC
TRBD1	few	TRBV5-1	TRBJ1-6	CASSRWTGDNSPLHF	TGCGCCAGCAGCCGATGGACAGGCGATAATTCACCCCTCCACTTT
-	-	TRBV15	TRBJ1-6	CATSRDTYNSPLHF	TGTGCCACCAGCCGGGACACTTATAATTCACCCCTCCACTTT
TRBD1	-	TRBV19	TRBJ1-2	CASTGSSRGPTTF	TGTGCCAGTACGGGTTCGTCCAGGGGGCCCACAACCTTC
-	-	TRBV5-1	TRBJ2-3	CASSFSGADTQYF	TGCGCCAGCAGCTTTTCAGGGGCAGATACGCAGTATTTT
-	-	TRBV28	TRBJ1-2	CASSFKGSGYTF	TGTGCCAGCAGTTTTAAAGGGAGCGGCTACACCTTC
-	-	TRBV4-1	TRBJ1-4	CASSQGLRTDEKLFF	TGCGCCAGCAGCCAAGGATTACGGACAGATGAAAAACTGTTTTTT
-	-	TRBV5-1	TRBJ1-1	CASSPGSLGTEAFF	TGCGCCAGCAGCCCGGGATCTCTCGGCACTGAAGCTTTCTTT
-	-	TRBV6-6	TRBJ2-1	CAGGGGAYNEQFF	TGTGCCGGGGGCGGGGGCGCCTACAATGAGCAGTTCTTC
TRBD1	-	TRBV19	TRBJ2-1	CASSRQGGLGNEQFF	TGTGCCAGTAGTAGACAGGGGGGTTTGGGCAATGAGCAGTTCTTC